This T cell receptor beta chain derives from a study of blood T cells in healthy people across ages. A sample-barcoded 5' primer and a J-beta primer mix were used in a second PCR of about 7 to 12 cycles. TCRdb reprocessed the 5' RACE reads with MiXCR, giving one entry per CDR3 protein. The sample has roughly 1,500,000 distinct CDR3 sequences; approximately 42% are singletons. The CDR3 runs 16 residues. The germline V gene has CDR1 SEHNR and CDR2 FQNEAQ (reference sequence). Ten or more counts support this clonotype. At one boundary the junction diverges from the germline segment, which might be a read error.

The J gene is TRBJ2-3, the V gene TRBV7-9, with 10 bases aligning to TRBD2. Sequenced sample: blood. This receptor was taken from a woman between 18 and 29 years old in good health. The CDR3 here is CASSLVLAGSTDTQYF. The CDR3 DNA reads as TGCGCCAGCAGCTTGGTACTAGCGGGGAGCACAGATACGCAGTATTTT.